These T cell receptor beta chains were read from a single sample in a study of cytomegalovirus exposure and HLA in healthy donors. The table came from immunoSEQ multiplex PCR; TCRdb's copy has only in-frame clones and leaves some out. The sample has about 130,000 clones, over 70% seen once; the top ten hold 3.5% to 4.5%. What was sequenced was PBMCs. The receptors derive from a man in his late teens or twenties in good health and CMV-seropositive. The CDR3 runs from the conserved cysteine through the conserved F or W. The order of the fields is D gene, J gene, clone size, V gene, CDR3 DNA, CDR3 protein. D genes are given only for firm matches. Size is omitted from some rows. Given values are once, few, many or a class for expanded clones.

.,TRBJ2-4,.,TRBV18,TGTGCCAGCTCACCCCTCGCAGGGGCCGGGAGGAACATTCAGTACTTC,CASSPLAGAGRNIQYF
.,TRBJ2-3,.,TRBV9,TGTGCCAGCAGCCCCCGCCAGGGTTTCACAGATACGCAGTATTTT,CASSPRQGFTDTQYF
.,TRBJ1-2,.,TRBV7-9,TGTGCCAGCAGCTTAGCTCTCCCCCATGGCTACACCTTC,CASSLALPHGYTF
.,TRBJ2-5,.,TRBV2,TGTGCCTCCCACCCTATAAGGACAGTCCGGACCCAAGAGACCCAGTACTTC,CASHPIRTVRTQETQYF
TRBD2,TRBJ2-5,.,TRBV15,TGTGCCACCAGCAGAGATTTAGCTCTGGGCCTAGCGGGAAAGCGAGAGACCCAGTACTTC,CATSRDLALGLAGKRETQYF
TRBD2,TRBJ2-1,.,TRBV6-4,TGTGCCAGCAGTGAAGGGACTAGCGGGAACTATGAGCAGTTCTTC,CASSEGTSGNYEQFF
TRBD1,TRBJ2-1,.,TRBV19,TGTGCCAGTAGTATCGGGACAGGGGGCCATGAGCAGTTCTTC,CASSIGTGGHEQFF
.,TRBJ2-2,.,TRBV9,TGTGCCAGCAGCTTGGGTTGGGGAGCCGGGGAGCTGTTTTTT,CASSLGWGAGELFF
TRBD2,TRBJ2-7,.,TRBV19,TGTGCCAGTAGTGTAACCCTAGCGGGGGCCTCCATATCCTACGAGCAGTACTTC,CASSVTLAGASISYEQYF
TRBD1,TRBJ1-2,.,TRBV19,TGTGCCAGTAGCCCGGGGACAGAGAGCTATGGCTACACCTTC,CASSPGTESYGYTF
TRBD1,TRBJ2-7,.,TRBV27,TGTGCCAGCAGTCCGCTGCGGACAGGGGGGTTCGACGAGCAGTACTTC,CASSPLRTGGFDEQYF
TRBD1,TRBJ1-2,.,TRBV30,TGTGCCTGGAGCCGAGACCCAGGGGGCGGCCAACCTTATGGCTACACCTTC,CAWSRDPGGGQPYGYTF
TRBD2,TRBJ2-5,.,TRBV25-1,TGTGCCAGCAGTGCGGGGGGGGAAGAGACCCAGTACTTC,CASSAGGEETQYF
.,TRBJ1-4,few,TRBV29-1,TGCAGCGTTGGCCGCAGGGATGAAAAACTGTTTTTT,CSVGRRDEKLFF
TRBD1,TRBJ2-1,few,TRBV7-9,TGTGCCAGCAGCCAAGGCGGGACAGGGATCGATGAGCAGTTCTTC,CASSQGGTGIDEQFF
.,TRBJ2-4,.,TRBV6-1,TGTGCCAGCACAGACAGCCTAGCCAAAAACATTCAGTACTTC,CASTDSLAKNIQYF
.,TRBJ1-6,.,TRBV7-9,TGTGCCAGCAGCTTGGACAGCTCCTATAATTCACCCCTTCACTTT,CASSLDSSYNSPLHF
TRBD1,TRBJ2-1,.,TRBV15,TGTGCCACCGAAGACAGGGGTGATGACAATGAGCAGTTCTTC,CATEDRGDDNEQFF
.,TRBJ2-1,.,TRBV5-1,TGCGCCAGCAGCTTTCTTCAGGGTTTAGGTAATGAGCAGTTCTTC,CASSFLQGLGNEQFF
.,TRBJ1-4,.,TRBV7-9,TGTGCCAGCAGCCCTAACCGGGGGGGAACTAATGAAAAACTGTTTTTT,CASSPNRGGTNEKLFF
TRBD2,TRBJ2-7,.,TRBV6-1,TGTGCCAGCAGTAGGGAGGGCTGGGAGCAGTACTTC,CASSREGWEQYF
.,TRBJ2-3,.,TRBV6-5,TGTGCCAGCAGTTACAGGGTGACTAGATTAGATACGCAGTATTTT,CASSYRVTRLDTQYF
.,TRBJ2-7,.,TRBV5-6,TGTGCCAGCAGCCTGGGGGCGATGAGCTCCTACGAGCAGTACTTC,CASSLGAMSSYEQYF
TRBD2,TRBJ2-1,.,TRBV13,TGTGCCAGCAGCCTAGCGGGGGGGCCATACAATGAGCAGTTCTTC,CASSLAGGPYNEQFF
.,TRBJ2-1,once,TRBV7-8,TGTGCCAGCAGCTTAGTCGACAGTCGCTCCTACAATGAGCAGTTCTTC,CASSLVDSRSYNEQFF
TRBD1,TRBJ1-4,.,TRBV9,TGTGCCAGCAGCCCCCGACAGGGTGGTGATGAAAAACTGTTTTTT,CASSPRQGGDEKLFF
TRBD1,TRBJ2-7,.,TRBV7-9,TGTGCCAGCAGCTTAGTTGACAGGGTACGGTGGGAGCAGTACTTC,CASSLVDRVRWEQYF
.,TRBJ2-6,few,TRBV4-3,TGCGCCAGCAGCCAAGATTGGAGGTCTGGGGCCAACGTCCTGACTTTC,CASSQDWRSGANVLTF
.,TRBJ2-7,.,TRBV9,TGTGCCAGCAGCCCTACTAGCTTACTATTCTCCTACGAGCAGTACTTC,CASSPTSLLFSYEQYF
TRBD2,TRBJ2-5,.,TRBV5-6,TGTGCCAGCAGCTTGTTAGGGAGGGGACAAGAGACCCAGTACTTC,CASSLLGRGQETQYF
.,TRBJ2-2,few,TRBV7-6,TGTGCCAGCAGCTTAACGGAGGGGGCCGCCGGGGAGCTGTTTTTT,CASSLTEGAAGELFF
TRBD1,TRBJ1-1,.,TRBV5-4,TGTGCCAGCAGCTTCCGGGGACAGGTCATGAACACTGAAGCTTTCTTT,CASSFRGQVMNTEAFF
.,TRBJ1-5,.,TRBV13,TGTGCCAGCAGCTACCGAGGGGGGGGCATAAATCAGCCCCAGCATTTT,CASSYRGGGINQPQHF
TRBD2,TRBJ2-7,few,TRBV18,TGTGCCAGCTCACCCCCTCGGACTAGCCTTACCTACGAGCAGTACTTC,CASSPPRTSLTYEQYF
TRBD1,TRBJ1-3,.,TRBV25-1,TGTGCCAGCAGTGAATCACAGGGGGCTAAGTCTAACACCATATATTTT,CASSESQGAKSNTIYF
.,TRBJ1-4,.,TRBV7-2,TGTGCCAGCAGCTTACGAACTAATGAAAAACTGTTTTTT,CASSLRTNEKLFF
TRBD2,TRBJ2-2,.,TRBV7-2,TGTGCCAGCAGCCCCTATCTAGCGGGAGGGCCGTACACCGGGGAGCTGTTTTTT,CASSPYLAGGPYTGELFF
.,TRBJ2-7,once,TRBV30,TGTGCCTGGGGGGTAAGGGGAAACGAGCAGTACTTC,CAWGVRGNEQYF
TRBD1,TRBJ1-5,.,TRBV30,TGTGCCTGGAGTGTAGCCCGGACAGGGCGAGGTCAGCCCCAGCATTTT,CAWSVARTGRGQPQHF
.,TRBJ1-4,.,TRBV18,TGTGCCAGCTCACCAATGGGAGGTGAAAAACTGTTTTTT,CASSPMGGEKLFF
.,TRBJ2-7,.,TRBV7-9,TGTGCCAGCAGCCCGGCGACAGCGTACGAGCAGTACTTC,CASSPATAYEQYF
TRBD2,TRBJ2-1,few,TRBV4-3,TGCGCCAGCAGCCGAGGGACAGGGGGGACTAGCGGGAGCTCCTACAATGAGCAGTTCTTC,CASSRGTGGTSGSSYNEQFF
.,TRBJ1-1,.,TRBV7-2,TGTGCCAGCAGCTTACTCATCGGGGTAGACACTGAAGCTTTCTTT,CASSLLIGVDTEAFF
TRBD2,TRBJ2-2,.,TRBV7-9,TGTGCCAGCAGACTAGCGGGCAACACCGGGGAGCTGTTTTTT,CASRLAGNTGELFF
.,TRBJ2-7,.,TRBV28,TGTGCCAGCAGTCCCTCAGGGGGGCCTCGCGAGCAGTACTTC,CASSPSGGPREQYF
.,TRBJ2-2,.,TRBV5-6,TGTGCCAGCAGCTTTTTGGGCAGGGGTGACGGGGAGCTGTTTTTT,CASSFLGRGDGELFF
.,TRBJ2-1,.,TRBV7-2,TGTGCCAGCAGCTTAAGGGTCCTAGCTGGCTACAATGAGCAGTTCTTC,CASSLRVLAGYNEQFF
TRBD2,TRBJ2-1,.,TRBV11-2,TGTGCCAGCAGCGTATCGGGGACTACCGACCTTTACAATGAGCAGTTCTTC,CASSVSGTTDLYNEQFF
TRBD1,TRBJ1-6,.,TRBV6-6,TGTGCCAGCAGTCAGGGACAGCTTTCACCCCTCCACTTT,CASSQGQLSPLHF
TRBD2,TRBJ2-3,.,TRBV7-9,TGTTCCAGCAGCTTCTCCGGGGGGGGAGGCACAGATACGCAGTATTTT,CSSSFSGGGGTDTQYF
.,TRBJ2-1,.,TRBV19,TGTGCCAGTAGTATAGTCACCGGGGATTACAATGAGCAGTTCTTC,CASSIVTGDYNEQFF
.,TRBJ1-1,.,TRBV2,TGTGCCAGCAGACAGTCGAACACTGAAGCTTTCTTT,CASRQSNTEAFF
TRBD2,TRBJ2-1,.,TRBV11-2,TGTGCCAGCAGGCTAGCGGGGGGGCGAGAGGATGAGCAGTTCTTC,CASRLAGGREDEQFF
TRBD2,TRBJ2-3,.,TRBV7-2,TGTGCCAGCAGCTCACTAGCGGCAGATTACACAGATACGCAGTATTTT,CASSSLAADYTDTQYF